A single sample gave rise to the 18 T cell receptor beta chains below, sequenced in a study of blood T cell repertoires in COVID-19. Assay used: immunoSEQ multiplex PCR; TCRdb lists only in-frame clones, some missing. The sample lists roughly 41,000 clones, nearly 90% occurring once. Sequences were obtained from peripheral blood. These receptors came from a man aged 55 to 69 with active COVID-19.

The genes are TRBV24-1 and TRBJ2-3; 10 positions match TRBD2. CDR3 size: 17 residues. From germline, CDR1 is KGHDR and CDR2 SFDVKD. Trimming removed 4 bases from V and 4 bases from J; junction bases left unmatched: 10. The CDR3 nucleotides are TGTGCCACCAGTGAGTTGGGGGCTAGCGGGAGTCCAGATACGCAGTATTTT. It specifies CATSELGASGSPDTQYF.

The CDR3 reads CSVSGTSGESSYEQYF. The CDR3 DNA follows: TGCAGCGTTTCGGGGACTAGCGGGGAGAGCTCCTACGAGCAGTACTTC. This sequence joins TRBV29-1 and TRBJ2-7, with 13 bases aligning to TRBD2. The CDR3 is made up of 16 amino acids. V was clipped by 5 bases and J by 0 bases; unmatched bases: 7. From germline, CDR1 is SQVTM and CDR2 ANQGSEA.

The chain couples TRBV6-5 to TRBJ2-7, with D perhaps TRBD2 (5 bases). Deletions cut 2 bases from V and 2 bases from J, with 7 bases between. The germline gives CDR1 MNHEY, CDR2 SVGAGI. CDR3 length equals 13 residues. CDR3 protein: CASSYGGPYEQYF. The CDR3 DNA reads TGTGCCAGCAGTTACGGAGGACCCTACGAGCAGTACTTC.

This chain joins TRBV12-3 or TRBV12-4 and TRBJ1-2; no definite D call. V was trimmed by 5 bases and J by 0 bases, leaving 7 bases between them. This CDR3 contains 13 residues. The CDR3 nucleotides read TGTGCCAGCAGTAGCATCCCTAACTATGGCTACACCTTC. Translated, it gives CASSSIPNYGYTF.

This chain uses TRBV18 with TRBJ1-1, with unresolved D. V was clipped by 5 bases and J by 1 base, with 8 bases between them. This CDR3 contains 13 residues. Germline loops: CDR1 KGHSH, CDR2 LQKENI. CDR3 in DNA: TGTGCCAGCTCAACGGAGGGGAACACTGAAGCTTTCTTT. The encoded protein is CASSTEGNTEAFF.

V usage is TRBV4-1 and J usage is TRBJ2-7; TRBD2 is a possible D gene (6 bases). Germline lookup yields CDR1 MGHRA and CDR2 YSYEKL. Trimming stripped 1 base from V and 3 bases from J, with 16 bases between. This CDR3 is 16 amino acids long. The CDR3, as DNA: TGCGCCAGCAGCCAAGGTGGGGGACGGGGACTCTACGAGCAGTACTTC. It is translated as CASSQGGGRGLYEQYF.

The rearrangement links TRBV5-4 to TRBJ2-2, with a possible D match to TRBD1 (6 bases). CDR1 is SGHNT, CDR2 YYREEE, per germline (reference sequence). The V end was cut by 4 bases, the J end by 5 bases, with 12 bases between. The length of the CDR3 is 14 residues. For the CDR3, the DNA is TGTGCCAGCAGCGAACAGGGTCGAACCGGGGAGCTGTTTTTT. Its translation is CASSEQGRTGELFF.

The chain couples TRBV28 to TRBJ2-5; D gene unclear. This CDR3 spans 12 amino acids. V lost 9 bases to trimming and J lost 2 bases, with 10 bases between them. The germline gives CDR1 MDHEN, CDR2 SYDVKM. CDR3 DNA: TGTGCCAGTGGATTAGCACAAGAGACCCAGTACTTC. It translates to CASGLAQETQYF.

The chain couples TRBV6-5 to TRBJ2-1, with unresolved D. Looked up from germline, CDR1 is MNHEY and CDR2 is SVGAGI. V lost 2 bases, J lost 2 bases, and 10 bases lay in between. This CDR3 has 15 amino acids. CDR3 loop: CASSYRSSPYNEQFF. CDR3 DNA: TGTGCCAGCAGTTACCGGAGTAGCCCCTACAATGAGCAGTTCTTC.

A single count supports this clone. The chain uses TRBV29-1 and TRBJ1-2, with D possibly matching TRBD1 (5 bases). V was shortened by 5 bases and J by 0 bases, with 16 bases between the two germline ends. The germline V gene encodes CDR1 SQVTM and CDR2 ANQGSEA. The CDR3 is made up of 15 amino acids. CDR3 region: CSVTDSAGANYGYTF. In DNA form, the CDR3 reads TGCAGCGTTACCGACTCTGCGGGGGCTAACTATGGCTACACCTTC.

This chain connects TRBV5-1 to TRBJ2-1; TRBD2 matches at 8 bases. The ends lost 2 bases at V and 4 bases at J; junction bases unmatched: 11. The CDR3 sequence is 17 residues long. The germline CDR1 and CDR2 sequences are SGHRS and YFSETQ. CDR3 DNA: TGCGCCAGCAGCTTAGCTCGGGAGGGTTTTCAGTACAATGAGCAGTTCTTC. Encoded protein: CASSLAREGFQYNEQFF.

Here the CDR3 DNA reads TGTGCCAGCAGTTTAATGGCGGGGCGCTCCTACGAGCAGTACTTC. Its translation is CASSLMAGRSYEQYF. The rearrangement links TRBV27 to TRBJ2-7; D perhaps matches TRBD2 (6 bases). Germline loops: CDR1 MNHEY, CDR2 SMNVEV (reference sequence). The CDR3 extends over 15 amino acids. The ends were cut back, 2 bases at V and 0 bases at J, with 11 bases in the middle.

The chain joins TRBV7-3 to TRBJ2-2, with D possibly being TRBD2 (6 bases). Germline V gives CDR1 SGHTA, CDR2 FQGTGA. The CDR3 extends over 14 amino acids. Deletions cut 2 bases from V and 4 bases from J, with 8 bases between. Here the CDR3 DNA reads TGTGCCAGCAGCTTAGGGGGGACCACCGGGGAGCTGTTTTTT. Translation gives CASSLGGTTGELFF.

This chain joins TRBV6-5 and TRBJ1-2, with D uncertain. This CDR3 comprises 11 residues. Trimming stripped 8 bases from V and 8 bases from J, with 12 bases between. From germline, CDR1 is MNHEY and CDR2 SVGAGI. As DNA, the CDR3 is TGTGCCAGCGGAAGGAGGGAAGGCTACACCTTC. Its translation is CASGRREGYTF.

The rearrangement joins TRBV4-1 to TRBJ2-2, with D tentatively TRBD2 (6 bases). CDR3 length: 15 residues. Per the germline V gene, CDR1 is MGHRA and CDR2 is YSYEKL. Trimming took 3 bases from V and 1 from J, leaving 9 bases between them. CDR3 in amino acids: CASSQTGGNTGELFF. Written as DNA, the CDR3 is TGCGCCAGCAGCCAGACCGGGGGGAACACCGGGGAGCTGTTTTTT.

V gene TRBV10-3 combines with J gene TRBJ2-3; 10 bases line up with TRBD2. Trimming removed 6 bases from V and 3 bases from J; junction bases left unmatched: 12. The CDR3 has 17 amino acids. Germline assignment: CDR1 ENHRY and CDR2 SYGVKD. The CDR3 DNA sequence: TGTGCCATCAGCCCGGGAGTAGCGGGAGGACGTACAGATACGCAGTATTTT. This codes for CAISPGVAGGRTDTQYF.

This clone was observed a handful of times. The chain uses TRBV15 and TRBJ2-3, with 9 positions matching TRBD2. V was clipped by 3 bases and J by 1 base; unmatched bases: 17. Germline assignment: CDR1 LNHNV and CDR2 YYDKDF (reference sequence). CDR3 length: 20 amino acids. The CDR3 protein is CATSRGDLAGAVLGTDTQYF. The CDR3 DNA sequence: TGTGCCACCAGCAGGGGGGATTTAGCGGGAGCGGTTTTGGGCACAGATACGCAGTATTTT.

The chain recombines TRBV5-1 with TRBJ2-1; 9 positions agree with TRBD2. This CDR3 has 14 residues. Germline CDR1 is SGHRS and CDR2 is YFSETQ. V shed 4 bases, J shed 4 bases, and the junction held 3 bases outside the gene matches. The CDR3 DNA reads TGCGCCAGCAGCCTAGGACTAGCGTACAATGAGCAGTTCTTC. Translation gives CASSLGLAYNEQFF.